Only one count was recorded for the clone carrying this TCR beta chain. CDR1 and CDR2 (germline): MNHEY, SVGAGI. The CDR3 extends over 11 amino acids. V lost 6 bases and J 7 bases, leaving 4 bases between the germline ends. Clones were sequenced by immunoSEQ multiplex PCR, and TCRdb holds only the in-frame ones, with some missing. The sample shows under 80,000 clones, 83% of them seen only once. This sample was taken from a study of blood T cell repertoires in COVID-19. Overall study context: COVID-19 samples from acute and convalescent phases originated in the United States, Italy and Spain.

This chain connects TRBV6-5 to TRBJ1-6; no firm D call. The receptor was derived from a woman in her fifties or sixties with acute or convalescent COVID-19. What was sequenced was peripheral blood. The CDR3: CASRANSPLHF. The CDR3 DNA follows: TGTGCCAGCAGGGCCAATTCACCCCTCCACTTT.